The 19 T cell receptor beta chains below were found in one sample sequenced in a study of a mutant IDH1 vaccine in newly diagnosed glioma. TCRdb keeps only in-frame clones here, not all; method: immunoSEQ multiplex PCR. Of 30,000 to 35,000 clones in the sample, about three quarters were seen once. Time point noted: baseline, week 1 (first vaccination visit). The treatment is: pre-vaccination baseline after standard-of-care therapy. Source: peripheral blood mononuclear cells (PBMCs), taken from a glioma patient treated with radiotherapy, temozolomide or both. All receptors come from a man aged 45-60 years with glioma. Some clones in this sample may be carry-over from other donors' samples.

The V call is TRBV9, the J call TRBJ1-6, with 10 bases identical to TRBD1. CDR3 length equals 14 residues. The J segment lost 8 bases and the V segment lost 2 bases, leaving 1 base of the junction unmatched. Germline-derived CDR1 and CDR2 are SGDLS and YYNGEE. DNA for the CDR3: TGTGCCAGCAGCGTCGGGACAGGGGATTCACCCCTCCACTTT. Amino acid sequence: CASSVGTGDSPLHF.

The genes are TRBV6-4 and TRBJ2-3, with 7 bases identical to TRBD1. This CDR3 has 13 amino acids. In germline, CDR1 is MRHNA, CDR2 SNTAGT. Germline trimming cut 6 bases from V and 4 bases from J; bases unmatched to any gene: 4. The CDR3 region has the DNA TGTGCCAGCAGCCACGACAGGGCAGATACGCAGTATTTT. This codes for CASSHDRADTQYF.

The rearrangement links TRBV5-1 to TRBJ2-3; the D is unclear. The CDR3 is 14 residues long. Germline lookup yields CDR1 SGHRS and CDR2 YFSETQ. Deletions cut 2 bases from V and 1 base from J, with 8 bases between. The CDR3 DNA is TGCGCCAGCAGCTTATCGGTGGGCACAGATACGCAGTATTTT. It yields the protein CASSLSVGTDTQYF.

The rearrangement links TRBV11-1 to TRBJ2-6; 10 bases agree with TRBD1. Germline-derived CDR1 and CDR2 are SGHAT and FQDESV (reference sequence). The CDR3 length is 18 residues. The trim removed 5 bases at V and 2 bases at J, leaving 9 bases unmatched. The CDR3 sequence: CASSQGGQGRAGANVLTF. The CDR3 DNA follows: TGTGCCAGCAGCCAGGGGGGACAGGGGAGGGCTGGGGCCAACGTCCTGACTTTC.

The rearrangement links TRBV5-1 to TRBJ2-5; the match to TRBD2 covers 8 bases. With 4 bases clipped from V and 5 bases from J, the junction kept 7 bases outside the gene matches. The CDR3 sequence is 14 residues long. Germline assignment: CDR1 SGHRS and CDR2 YFSETQ. The CDR3 DNA reads as TGCGCCAGCAGCACCGCGGGAGGCGGTGAGACCCAGTACTTC. Translation: CASSTAGGGETQYF.

The V and J genes are TRBV6-4 and TRBJ1-1; 12 bases map to TRBD1. V was pared by 0 bases and J by 5 bases, with 13 bases of the junction left unmatched. CDR3 size: 19 residues. The germline V gene encodes CDR1 MRHNA and CDR2 SNTAGT. The CDR3 region is CASSDSGTGGRVVRTEAFF. CDR3 DNA sequence: TGTGCCAGCAGTGACTCGGGGACAGGGGGCCGAGTGGTTCGTACTGAAGCTTTCTTT.

This clone was recorded a few times. V is TRBV5-6 and J is TRBJ1-1; D is possibly TRBD1 (6 bases). The CDR3 has 14 residues. Trimming removed 4 bases at V and 4 bases at J, with 14 bases between. CDR1 and CDR2 from the germline V gene are SGHDT and YYEEEE. The CDR3 DNA is TGTGCCAGCAGCCTCTTACAGGGAGGCACTGAAGCTTTCTTT. Translating gives CASSLLQGGTEAFF.

This chain joins TRBV7-2 and TRBJ2-7; a weak D match, TRBD1 (6 bases). This CDR3 is built from 14 residues. CDR1 and CDR2 from the germline V gene are SGHTA and FQGNSA. The V end was cut by 5 bases, the J end by 3 bases, with 14 bases between. The chain's CDR3 is CASSHRALLYEQYF. DNA of the CDR3: TGTGCCAGCAGCCACAGGGCCCTTCTCTACGAGCAGTACTTC.

The CDR3, as DNA: TGTGCCAGCAGCTTAGGTGGGACAATCTACGAGCAGTACTTC. It is translated as CASSLGGTIYEQYF. The J gene is TRBJ2-7, the V gene TRBV11-3; tentatively, D is TRBD1 (6 bases). Between the trimmed V and J ends, which lost 1 base and 3 bases, there was a span of 10 bases. The CDR3 loop spans 14 amino acids. CDR1 is SGHNT and CDR2 is YENEEA in the germline V gene.

This chain uses TRBV5-1 with TRBJ2-1, with TRBD1 matching 9 bases. With 5 bases clipped from V and 8 bases from J, the junction kept 14 bases outside the gene matches. CDR3 length equals 16 residues. Germline V gene sequence: CDR1 SGHRS, CDR2 YFSETQ. The CDR3: CASSFNWGQGSHEQFF. CDR3 sequence (DNA): TGCGCCAGCAGTTTTAATTGGGGACAGGGCTCGCATGAGCAGTTCTTC.

The chain couples TRBV7-2 to TRBJ2-7, with D uncertain. CDR1 is SGHTA and CDR2 is FQGNSA in the germline V gene. The CDR3 is 11 amino acids. With 6 bases removed from V and 5 bases from J, the gap between germline ends came to 8 bases. The CDR3 coding sequence is TGTGCCAGCAGTCAAGACCACGAGCAGTACTTC. Amino acid sequence: CASSQDHEQYF.

The J gene is TRBJ1-3, the V gene TRBV5-4; no clear D. CDR3 length: 15 residues. Germline V gene sequence: CDR1 SGHNT, CDR2 YYREEE (reference sequence). The V and J ends lost 4 bases and 2 bases respectively, with 13 bases between them. CDR3 nucleotides: TGTGCCAGCAGCCTCTCCGGCGGGACTGGAAACACCATATATTTT. Protein sequence: CASSLSGGTGNTIYF.

The chain carries TRBV2 and TRBJ2-3; TRBD2 might be the D (6 bases). The germline V gene encodes CDR1 SNHLY and CDR2 FYNNEI. This CDR3 spans 15 amino acids. Trimming removed 0 bases at V and 0 bases at J, with 7 bases between. The CDR3 spells CASSEAGTSTDTQYF. DNA for the CDR3: TGTGCCAGCAGTGAAGCCGGGACTAGCACAGATACGCAGTATTTT.

Here the CDR3 reads CASLGHTNEQFF. The CDR3 region has the DNA TGTGCCAGTTTGGGACATACGAATGAGCAGTTCTTC. The chain has TRBV25-1 and TRBJ2-1; TRBD1 might be the D (6 bases). Germline V lookup: CDR1 MGHDK, CDR2 SYGVNS. The V and J ends lost 9 bases and 7 bases respectively, with 13 bases between them. The CDR3 has 12 residues.

The chain joins TRBV6-1 to TRBJ1-4; no clear D. The CDR3 is 15 residues long. The germline gives CDR1 MNHNS, CDR2 SASEGT. V was cut by 6 bases and J by 2 bases, with 13 bases left in between. CDR3 nucleotide sequence: TGTGCCAGCAGCGGCAGGCCCTCCACTAATGAAAAACTGTTTTTT. It translates to CASSGRPSTNEKLFF.

This clone was recorded a few times. This chain connects TRBV25-1 to TRBJ1-2; D is unresolved. Trimming pared 4 bases from V and 8 bases from J, leaving 11 bases between. CDR1 is MGHDK, CDR2 SYGVNS, per germline. The CDR3 has 12 residues. The CDR3 nucleotides are TGTGCCAGCAGTGCCGGGAGTCAGGGCTACACCTTC. Its translation: CASSAGSQGYTF.

V gene TRBV7-9 combines with J gene TRBJ2-2, with a tentative D call TRBD2 (5 bases). The CDR3 extends over 13 amino acids. The ends were cut back, 8 bases at V and 4 bases at J, with 11 bases in the middle. Germline lookup yields CDR1 SEHNR and CDR2 FQNEAQ (reference sequence). Here the CDR3 reads CASEGQTTGELFF. In nucleotides, the CDR3 is TGTGCCAGCGAGGGCCAGACCACCGGGGAGCTGTTTTTT. Filled out from reference TRBV7-9 and TRBJ2-2, the complete variable domain reads DTGVSQNPRHKITKRGQNVTFRCDPISEHNRLYWYRQTLGQGPEFLTYFQNEAQLEKSRLLSDRFSAERPKGSFSTLEIQRTEQGDSAMYLCASEGQTTGELFFGEGSRLTVL.

The chain carries TRBV5-6 and TRBJ1-2; D is undetermined. Trimming left V 4 bases short and J 7 bases short, with 29 bases between. Germline V gene sequence: CDR1 SGHDT, CDR2 YYEEEE. This CDR3 comprises 18 residues. For the CDR3, the DNA is TGTGCCAGCAGCAGATGGACCGTTCCCGGGCCCCTACGGGGTGGCTACACCTTC. Its translation: CASSRWTVPGPLRGGYTF.

V and J are TRBV6-5 and TRBJ1-1; D not resolved. V was clipped by 5 bases and J by 1 base, with 8 bases between them. Germline V CDR1 and CDR2: MNHEY, SVGAGI. The CDR3 is 13 amino acids. The CDR3 reads CASSRRQNTEAFF. The CDR3 DNA sequence: TGTGCCAGCAGTCGCAGACAGAACACTGAAGCTTTCTTT.